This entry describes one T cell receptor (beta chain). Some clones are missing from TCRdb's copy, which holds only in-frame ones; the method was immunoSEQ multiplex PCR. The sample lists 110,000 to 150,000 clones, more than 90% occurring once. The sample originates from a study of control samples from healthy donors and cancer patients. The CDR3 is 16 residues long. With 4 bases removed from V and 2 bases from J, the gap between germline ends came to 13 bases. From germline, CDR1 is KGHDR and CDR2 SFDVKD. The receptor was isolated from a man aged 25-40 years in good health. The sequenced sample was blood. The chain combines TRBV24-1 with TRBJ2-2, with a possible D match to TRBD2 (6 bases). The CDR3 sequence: CATSDFGLSNTGELFF. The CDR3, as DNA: TGTGCCACCAGTGACTTCGGACTATCAAACACCGGGGAGCTGTTTTTT.